This T cell receptor beta chain comes out of a study of shared clonotypes between healthy human individuals (dated by TCRdb to 2018 to 2020). At the level of the whole study: The cohort included three men and a couple of women between 18 and 49 years of age. Leukapheresis yielded between about 0.9 and 9.5 billion PBMCs per donor. To increase sequencing depth and limit assay-specific biases, different laboratories used diverse techniques to prepare libraries and sequence TCR repertoires. To estimate repertoire size and how much clonotype sharing occurs between individuals, the study deeply sequenced the blood TCR repertoires of several healthy adults. For each donor, CD4 naive and CD4 memory were each given three plates, CD8 naive was given two plates, and CD8 memory was given one plate.

The count of this clone is one. Its antigen is not yet known. Base quality data are lacking; no much larger clone is found one base away. The donors were healthy, HIV-negative adults who had no recently reported acute infections or vaccinations. Every donor was a Caucasian adult living in Nashville, Tennessee, USA. CD4+ T cells were enriched by magnetic negative selection; naive cells were then positively selected on CD45RA, and the negative fraction formed the memory subset. Blood was collected by leukapheresis, and PBMCs were isolated by Ficoll-Histopaque density gradient centrifugation and then cryopreserved in liquid nitrogen vapor phase. Analytical flow cytometry was used to check the purity and quantity of every magnetically sorted T cell population. Genomic DNA was isolated from each sorted fraction and quantified by UV absorbance on a Nanodrop 2000c. The full study reports these points: Higher generation probabilities were observed for clonotypes shared by all four sorted-subset donors than for non-shared clonotypes. Approximately 5% of naive CD4, 3.5% of naive CD8, roughly 2.4% of memory CD4, and 0.35% to 0.4% of memory CD8 clonotypes were shared across a few donors. Even with the large sequencing depth, rarefaction of the sorted-subset datasets indicated that sequencing was incomplete. Pairwise subsampling led to the expectation that sequencing depth would affect the degree of clonotype sharing among donors. The genetic and exposure-history diversity represented was limited by the small number of donors. Only blood was sampled, and tissue TCR repertoires likely differ from those in blood. Larger estimated clonotype richness was generally found for naive subsets than for memory subsets.

Using the deep immunoSEQ assay, TCR CDR3 regions were amplified from genomic DNA by multiplex PCR. Extracted genomic DNA from each cell subset was spread evenly across all wells of several immunoSEQ 96-well plates, with each plate serving as a replicate. Each replicate PCR for sorted subsets received approximately 220 ng genomic DNA, equal to 30,000 or so T cell genomes. Purified libraries were quantified with a Qubit 3.0 fluorometer, sized on a Bioanalyzer 2100, and re-quantified with the KAPA Library Quantification kit. A separate single-read 150-cycle Illumina NextSeq 550 flow cell was used to sequence each immunoSEQ 96-well plate. The published analysis was carried out like this. The immunoSEQ output contained only junctional sequences without quality scores, so filtering could not match that applied to full-length reads. Sequences were annotated with PyIR, a Python wrapper for IgBLAST v1.9, using IMGT germline references to assign V/J genes and CDR3. Reads were removed for weak V/J assignments (E-value above 1e-6), missing CDR3, stop codons, out-of-frame junctions, or ambiguous translated residues. V3J clonotypes were defined as sequences sharing an identical inferred V gene, J gene, and CDR3 amino acid sequence. Percentage overlap between repertoires was calculated by dividing the number of shared unique clonotypes by the size of the smaller repertoire. Repertoire richness was assessed with RTK rarefaction, the Chao1 estimator, and Recon v2.1 estimates of unobserved clonotypes. Generation probabilities for all TCRbeta clonotypes obtained by the gDNA method from a handful of donors were computed using OLGA. This is the immuneACCESS table as TCRdb keeps it, with only in-frame sequences that have V and J called. A part of the clones is gone; compared with another copy, unresolved V genes explain less than half, and the rest is unexplained. V, J and clone size derive from that table, while D and trimming were established from the DNA sequence. The sample table contains 1,500,000 or so clones; only one count was recorded for about 98.5% of them. About 0.4% of the sample is in the top ten clones.

The CDR3 starts with the cysteine, ends with the phenylalanine, and has 13 residues. Only the CDR3 region is kept as DNA, spanning 39 bases read in frame from base 1. The receptor comes from a man between 25 and 39 years old in good health. Specimen: naive CD4+ T cells sorted from blood. The cell subset or site label for this specimen denotes: CD45RA+ positively selected. The rearranged segments are TRBV21-1 and TRBJ2-1. TRBV21-1 is flagged as a pseudogene. The CDR3 has the sequence CASMRGSDNEQFF. At the DNA level, the sequence is TGTGCCAGTATGCGTGGGTCCGACAATGAGCAGTTCTTC.